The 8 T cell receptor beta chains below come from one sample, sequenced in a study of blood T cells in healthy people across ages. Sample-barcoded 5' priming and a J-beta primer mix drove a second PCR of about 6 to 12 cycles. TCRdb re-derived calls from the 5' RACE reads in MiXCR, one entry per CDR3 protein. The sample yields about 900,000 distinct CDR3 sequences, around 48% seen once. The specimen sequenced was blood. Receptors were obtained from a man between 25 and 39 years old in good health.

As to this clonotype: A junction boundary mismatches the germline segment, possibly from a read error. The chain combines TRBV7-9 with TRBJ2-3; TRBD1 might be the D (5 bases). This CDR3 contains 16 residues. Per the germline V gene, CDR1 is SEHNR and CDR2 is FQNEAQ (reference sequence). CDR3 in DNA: TGTGCCGGCAGCTTAGAGACAGCGATCGGCACAGATACGCAGTATTTT. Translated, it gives CAGSLETAIGTDTQYF. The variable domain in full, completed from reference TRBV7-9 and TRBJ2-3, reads DTGVSQNPRHKITKRGQNVTFRCDPISEHNRLYWYRQTLGQGPEFLTYFQNEAQLEKSRLLSDRFSAERPKGSFSTLEIQRTEQGDSAMYLCAGSLETAIGTDTQYFGPGTRLTVL.

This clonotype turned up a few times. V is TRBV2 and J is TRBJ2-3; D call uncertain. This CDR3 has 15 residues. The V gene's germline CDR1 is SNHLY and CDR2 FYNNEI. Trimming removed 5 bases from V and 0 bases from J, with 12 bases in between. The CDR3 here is CASSFRSSSTDTQYF. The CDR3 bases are TGTGCCAGCAGTTTCCGGTCCTCTAGCACAGATACGCAGTATTTT.

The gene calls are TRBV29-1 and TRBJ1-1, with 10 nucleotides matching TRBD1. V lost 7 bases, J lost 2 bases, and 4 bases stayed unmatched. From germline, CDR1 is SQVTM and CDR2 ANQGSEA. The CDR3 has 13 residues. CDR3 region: CSGTGGRNTEAFF. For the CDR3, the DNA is TGCAGCGGGACAGGGGGTCGAAACACTGAAGCTTTCTTT.

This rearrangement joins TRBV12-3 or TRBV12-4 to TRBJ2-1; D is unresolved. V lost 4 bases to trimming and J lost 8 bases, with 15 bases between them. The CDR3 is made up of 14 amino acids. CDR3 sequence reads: CASSWAAVRDEQFF. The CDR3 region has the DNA TGTGCCAGCAGTTGGGCGGCCGTTCGCGATGAGCAGTTCTTC.

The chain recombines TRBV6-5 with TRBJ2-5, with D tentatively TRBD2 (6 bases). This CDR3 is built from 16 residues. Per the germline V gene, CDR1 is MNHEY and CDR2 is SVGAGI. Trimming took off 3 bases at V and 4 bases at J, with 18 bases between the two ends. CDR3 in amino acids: CASSYGRRGSGETQYF. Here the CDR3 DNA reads TGTGCCAGCAGTTATGGTCGGCGGGGATCAGGAGAGACCCAGTACTTC.

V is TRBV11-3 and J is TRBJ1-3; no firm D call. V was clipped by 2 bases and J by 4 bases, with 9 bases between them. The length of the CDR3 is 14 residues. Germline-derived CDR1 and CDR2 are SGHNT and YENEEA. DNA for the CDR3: TGTGCCAGCAGCTTAACGGGATACGGAAACACCATATATTTT. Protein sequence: CASSLTGYGNTIYF.

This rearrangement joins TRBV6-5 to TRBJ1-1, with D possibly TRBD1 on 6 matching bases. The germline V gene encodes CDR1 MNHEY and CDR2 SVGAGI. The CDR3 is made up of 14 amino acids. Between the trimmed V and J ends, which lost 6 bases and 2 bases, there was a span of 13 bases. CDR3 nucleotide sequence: TGTGCCAGCAGGGAACAGGGTGACAACACTGAAGCTTTCTTT. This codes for CASREQGDNTEAFF.

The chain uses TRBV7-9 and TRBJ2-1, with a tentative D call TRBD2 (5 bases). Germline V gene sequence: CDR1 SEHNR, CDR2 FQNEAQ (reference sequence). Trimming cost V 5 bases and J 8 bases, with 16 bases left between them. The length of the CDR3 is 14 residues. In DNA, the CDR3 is TGTGCCAGCAGCGTAGTACAGACTATCGATGAGCAGTTCTTC. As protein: CASSVVQTIDEQFF.